This T cell receptor (beta chain) originates from a study of beta chain features in type 1 diabetes (dated by TCRdb to the late 2010s). Some background on the complete study: No differences in mean age, gender distribution, total cell number or subset yield were found between patients and healthy donors. A total of 85 million to 110 million sorted cells were examined across all samples, and RNA yield correlated strongly with the number of cells per subset. Regulatory and stem cell-like memory subsets were obtained from only 8 patients and about 8 healthy donors, while naive and central memory subsets were obtained from all 28 donors. The study compared TCRB repertoires of sorted circulating CD4+ T cell subsets between recently diagnosed type 1 diabetes patients and matched healthy donors. Findings and caveats that apply to the study as a whole: Sequencing cDNA rather than genomic DNA could over-represent highly expressing activated cells, although activation and CD3 levels did not differ between groups. Type 1 diabetes patients showed a moderate but significant shortening of TCRB CDR3 length in all four CD4+ subsets. Fewer insertions and more nucleotide deletions at VDJ recombination sites were observed in patients with type 1 diabetes, implying thymic rearrangement abnormalities. PCR might favor shorter templates, but patient and control samples were amplified and corrected together, so any skew would affect both groups equally. Because small numbers of individuals were included in the HLA sub-analyses, any influence of HLA type on TCRB rearrangement was left unresolved. The naive, central memory and regulatory TCRB repertoires appeared to resemble one another more closely among patients than among healthy donors.

On this clone itself: What this receptor recognizes is not known. No base quality information exists; no much larger clone differs at one position.

The High Capacity cDNA Reverse Transcription Kit was used to reverse transcribe all of the isolated RNA, meaning that expressed TCRB transcripts were what got sequenced. Deep immunoSEQ sequencing was performed on naive, central memory and regulatory T cell samples, with an average of around 3.5 million total reads per sample. After sorted cells were lysed in RLT buffer, RNA was extracted with DNase-treated RNeasy Micro or Mini kits, with the choice depending on cell number. Each cell subset was processed separately to prevent cross-contamination, with patient and healthy donor samples processed together. The immunoSEQ multiplex PCR was used to amplify TCRB sequences from cDNA, yielding 87-bp fragments that span the CDR3 region. Amplicons were sequenced on the Illumina HiSeq platform. The authors processed their data as follows. PCR bias was corrected computationally using synthetic template baselines, and reads within Hamming distance 2 were collapsed, with unmergeable singletons discarded. By aligning reads against IMGT, V, D and J genes, CDR3 length, and insertions or deletions at six rearrangement sites were assigned. Clonotype counts were normalized to sorted cell number within each subset before computing true diversity and Gini coefficients with the tcR R package. Repertoire sharing was quantified using the overlap coefficient calculated on TCRB nucleotide sequences. As a proxy for the pre-selection repertoire, out-of-frame TCRB sequences from naive cells were analyzed. TCRdb limited this immuneACCESS table to in-frame rearrangements with V and J called. A share of clones is missing; checked studies link under half to unresolved V genes, and the rest is unexplained. V, J and clone size are taken as reported in that table, and D and trimming were inferred from the DNA itself. The sample includes 250,000 to 300,000 clones, with about 24% observed a single time. The top ten clones comprise about 0.011% of the sample.

The germline V gene (reference sequence) provides CDR1 SGHAT and CDR2 FQDESV. From its cysteine to its phenylalanine, the CDR3 spans 17 amino acids. The retained sequence is limited to the CDR3, 51 bases, with the frame set at the first base. Trimming removed 5 bases from V and 6 bases from J; the gene matches leave 17 bases unexplained. Each donor gave one peripheral blood draw, about 110 mL on average, collected into heparinised tubes. Naive, central memory, regulatory and stem cell-like memory CD4+ T cells were sorted on a BD FACSAria II using a panel including CD45RO, CCR7, CD25, CD127, CD95 and CD27. All sorted populations exceeded 95% purity. PBMCs were isolated right away by Lymphoprep density gradient centrifugation and were stained directly, without culture. So that batch effects would be minimized, each experiment stained and sorted samples in pairs, pairing one healthy donor with one patient.

The V and J genes are TRBV11-1 and TRBJ1-2; 8 central nucleotides agree with TRBD1. The clonotype was recovered from a woman in her twenties or thirties with type 1 diabetes. Material: naive CD4+ T cells from blood. In light of the paper, this sample's cell subset or site label describes: true naive CD4+ T cells. The nucleotide sequence reads as follows: TGTGCCAGCAGCCACGGGGGCCCAGACAGGGGAGGACATGGCTACACCTTC. Its translation reads: CASSHGGPDRGGHGYTF.